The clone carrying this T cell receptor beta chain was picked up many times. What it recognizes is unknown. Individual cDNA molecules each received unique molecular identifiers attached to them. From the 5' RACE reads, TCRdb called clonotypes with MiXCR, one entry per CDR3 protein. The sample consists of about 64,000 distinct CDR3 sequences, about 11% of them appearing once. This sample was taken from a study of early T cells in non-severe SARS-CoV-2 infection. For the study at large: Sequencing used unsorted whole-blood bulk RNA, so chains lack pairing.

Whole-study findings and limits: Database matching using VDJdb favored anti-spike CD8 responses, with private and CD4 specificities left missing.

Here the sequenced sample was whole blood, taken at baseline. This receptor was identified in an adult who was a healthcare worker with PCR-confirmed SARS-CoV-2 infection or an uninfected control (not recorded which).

The chain's CDR3 is CASSPGQGEVPGTEAFF. The CDR3 coding sequence is TGTGCCAGCAGCCCGGGGCAGGGGGAGGTACCGGGCACTGAAGCTTTCTTT. The J gene is TRBJ1-1, the V gene TRBV7-3; 7 bases align to TRBD1. This CDR3 region has 17 residues. Trimming removed 5 bases from V and 4 bases from J; junction bases left unmatched: 16. Germline-derived CDR1 and CDR2 are SGHTA and FQGTGA.